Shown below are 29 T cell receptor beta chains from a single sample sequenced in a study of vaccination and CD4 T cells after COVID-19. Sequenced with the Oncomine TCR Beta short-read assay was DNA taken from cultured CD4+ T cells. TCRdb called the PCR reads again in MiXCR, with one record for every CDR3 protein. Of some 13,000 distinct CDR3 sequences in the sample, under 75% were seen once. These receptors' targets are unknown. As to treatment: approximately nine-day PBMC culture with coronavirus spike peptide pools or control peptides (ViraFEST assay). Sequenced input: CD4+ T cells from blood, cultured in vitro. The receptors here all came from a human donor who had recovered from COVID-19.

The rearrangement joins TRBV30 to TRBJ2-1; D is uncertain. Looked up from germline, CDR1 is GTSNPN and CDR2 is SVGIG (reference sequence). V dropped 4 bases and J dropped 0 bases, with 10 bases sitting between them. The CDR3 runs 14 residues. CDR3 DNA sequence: TGTGCCTGGAATACAGATAGCTCCTACAATGAGCAGTTCTTC. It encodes CAWNTDSSYNEQFF.

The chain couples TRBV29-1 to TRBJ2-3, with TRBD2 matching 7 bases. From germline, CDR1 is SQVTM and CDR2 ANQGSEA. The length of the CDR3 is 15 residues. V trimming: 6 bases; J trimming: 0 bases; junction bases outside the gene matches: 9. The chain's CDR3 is CSVQPSGGSTDTQYF. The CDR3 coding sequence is TGCAGCGTACAACCTAGCGGAGGTAGCACAGATACGCAGTATTTT.

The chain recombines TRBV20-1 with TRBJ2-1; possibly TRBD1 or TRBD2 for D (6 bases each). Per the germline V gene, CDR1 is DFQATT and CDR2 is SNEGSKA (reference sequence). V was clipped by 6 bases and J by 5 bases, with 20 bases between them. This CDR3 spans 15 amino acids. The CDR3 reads CSAEWAGRGDNEQFF. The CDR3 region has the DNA TGCAGTGCCGAATGGGCGGGAAGGGGGGACAATGAGCAGTTCTTC.

CDR3 bases: TGTGCCAGCAGCGTTTTTGAGCGGGAGGGCCTCGACGAGCAGTACTTC. It encodes CASSVFEREGLDEQYF. The chain employs TRBV5-4 and TRBJ2-7; 10 bases match TRBD2. CDR3 size: 16 residues. CDR1 and CDR2 from the germline V gene are SGHNT and YYREEE (reference sequence). The V gene end was trimmed by 4 bases and the J gene end by 5 bases; junction bases not matched to a gene: 12.

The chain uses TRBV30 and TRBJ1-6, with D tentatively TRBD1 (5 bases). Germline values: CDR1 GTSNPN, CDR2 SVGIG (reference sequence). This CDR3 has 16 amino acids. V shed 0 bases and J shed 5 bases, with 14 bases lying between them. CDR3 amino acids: CAWSVRAEANNSPLHF. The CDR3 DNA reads TGTGCCTGGAGTGTCAGGGCTGAAGCAAATAATTCACCCCTCCACTTT.

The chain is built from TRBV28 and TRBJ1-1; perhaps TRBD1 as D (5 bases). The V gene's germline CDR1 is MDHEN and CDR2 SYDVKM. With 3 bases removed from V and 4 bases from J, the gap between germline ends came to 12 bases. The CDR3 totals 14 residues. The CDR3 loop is CASSFVTRGTEAFF. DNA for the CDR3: TGTGCCAGCAGTTTTGTTACGAGGGGCACTGAAGCTTTCTTT.

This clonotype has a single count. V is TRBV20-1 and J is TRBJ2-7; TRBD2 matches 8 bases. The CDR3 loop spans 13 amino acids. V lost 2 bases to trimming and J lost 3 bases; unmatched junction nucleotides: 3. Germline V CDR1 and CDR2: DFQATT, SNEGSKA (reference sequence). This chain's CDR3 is CSARLAGHYEQYF. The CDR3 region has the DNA TGCAGTGCTAGACTAGCGGGCCACTACGAGCAGTACTTC.

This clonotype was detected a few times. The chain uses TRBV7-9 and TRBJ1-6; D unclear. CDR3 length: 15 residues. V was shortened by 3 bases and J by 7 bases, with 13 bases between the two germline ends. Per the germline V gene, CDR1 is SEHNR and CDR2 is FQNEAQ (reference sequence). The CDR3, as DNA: TGTGCCAGCAGCTTGTGGAACGCTGAGAATTCACCCCTCCACTTT. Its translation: CASSLWNAENSPLHF.

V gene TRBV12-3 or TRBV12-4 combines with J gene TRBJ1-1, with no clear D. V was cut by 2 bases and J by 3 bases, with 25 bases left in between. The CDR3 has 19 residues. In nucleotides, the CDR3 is TGTGCCAGCAGTTTAAGTCCGGGGTGGCTAGACACCGAGCACACTGAAGCTTTCTTT. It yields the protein CASSLSPGWLDTEHTEAFF.

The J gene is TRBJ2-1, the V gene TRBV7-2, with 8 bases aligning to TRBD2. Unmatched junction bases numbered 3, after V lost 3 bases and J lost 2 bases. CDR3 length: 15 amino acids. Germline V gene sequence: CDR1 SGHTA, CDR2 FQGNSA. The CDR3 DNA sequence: TGTGCCAGCAGCTTCGGGGGGGGGACCTACAATGAGCAGTTCTTC. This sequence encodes CASSFGGGTYNEQFF.

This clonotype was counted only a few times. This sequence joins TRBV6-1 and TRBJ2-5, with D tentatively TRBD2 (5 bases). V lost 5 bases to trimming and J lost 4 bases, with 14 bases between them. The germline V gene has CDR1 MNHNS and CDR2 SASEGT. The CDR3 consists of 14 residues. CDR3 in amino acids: CASSPLSRGETQYF. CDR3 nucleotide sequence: TGTGCCAGCAGTCCCTTGTCCCGGGGAGAGACCCAGTACTTC.

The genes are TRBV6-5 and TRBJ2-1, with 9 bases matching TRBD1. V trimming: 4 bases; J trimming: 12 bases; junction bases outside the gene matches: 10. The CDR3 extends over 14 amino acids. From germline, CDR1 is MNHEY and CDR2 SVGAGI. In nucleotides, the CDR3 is TGTGCCAGCAGTTCCCCCCGTGGGACAGGGATGCAGTTCTTC. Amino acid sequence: CASSSPRGTGMQFF.

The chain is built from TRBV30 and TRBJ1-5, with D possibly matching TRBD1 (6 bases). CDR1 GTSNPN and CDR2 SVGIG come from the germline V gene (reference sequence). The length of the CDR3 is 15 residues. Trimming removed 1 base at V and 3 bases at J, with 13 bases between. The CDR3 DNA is TGTGCCTGGAGTGAGGGGGGGGCCTTCAATCAGCCCCAGCATTTT. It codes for CAWSEGGAFNQPQHF.

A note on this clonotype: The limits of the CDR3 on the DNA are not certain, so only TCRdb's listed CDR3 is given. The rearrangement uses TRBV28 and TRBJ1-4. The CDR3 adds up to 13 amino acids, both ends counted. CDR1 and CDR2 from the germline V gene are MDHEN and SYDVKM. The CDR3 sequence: CASSLERDEKLFF.

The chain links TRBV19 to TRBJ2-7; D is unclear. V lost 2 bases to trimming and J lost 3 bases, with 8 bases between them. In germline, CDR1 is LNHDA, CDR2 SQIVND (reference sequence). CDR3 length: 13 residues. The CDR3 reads CASSISRSYEQYF. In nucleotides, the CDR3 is TGTGCCAGTAGTATATCTAGAAGCTACGAGCAGTACTTC. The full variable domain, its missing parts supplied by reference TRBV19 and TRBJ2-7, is DGGITQSPKYLFRKEGQNVTLSCEQNLNHDAMYWYRQDPGQGLRLIYYSQIVNDFQKGDIAEGYSVSREKKESFPLTVTSAQKNPTAFYLCASSISRSYEQYFGPGTRLTVT.

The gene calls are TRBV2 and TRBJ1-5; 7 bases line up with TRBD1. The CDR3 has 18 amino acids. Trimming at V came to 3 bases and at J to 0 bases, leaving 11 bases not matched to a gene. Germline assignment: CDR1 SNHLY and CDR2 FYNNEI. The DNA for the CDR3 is TGTGCCAGCAGTGAGGACAGGTACCTCGCTCATAGCAATCAGCCCCAGCATTTT. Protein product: CASSEDRYLAHSNQPQHF.

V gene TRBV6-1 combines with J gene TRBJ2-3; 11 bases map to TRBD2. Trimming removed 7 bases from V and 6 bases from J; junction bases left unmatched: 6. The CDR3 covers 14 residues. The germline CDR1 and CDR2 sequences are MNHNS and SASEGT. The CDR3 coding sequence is TGTGCCAGCATTTTAGCGGGAGGGCCCGATACGCAGTATTTT. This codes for CASILAGGPDTQYF.

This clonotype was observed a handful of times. The CDR3 DNA reads as TGTGCCAGCAGTGGGGGACAGAGAAACTATGGCTACACCTTC. Translated, it gives CASSGGQRNYGYTF. The genes are TRBV25-1 and TRBJ1-2; 7 bases agree with TRBD1. Germline CDR1 reads MGHDK; CDR2 reads SYGVNS. The CDR3 spans 14 residues. V was clipped by 4 bases and J by 2 bases; unmatched bases: 4.

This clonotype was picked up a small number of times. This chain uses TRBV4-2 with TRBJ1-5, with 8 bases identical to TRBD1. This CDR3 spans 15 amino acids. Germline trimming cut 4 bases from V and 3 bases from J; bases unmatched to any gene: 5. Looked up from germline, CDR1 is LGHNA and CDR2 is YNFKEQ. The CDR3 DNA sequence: TGTGCCAGCAGCCTCGACAGGGGTCCCAATCAGCCCCAGCATTTT. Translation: CASSLDRGPNQPQHF.

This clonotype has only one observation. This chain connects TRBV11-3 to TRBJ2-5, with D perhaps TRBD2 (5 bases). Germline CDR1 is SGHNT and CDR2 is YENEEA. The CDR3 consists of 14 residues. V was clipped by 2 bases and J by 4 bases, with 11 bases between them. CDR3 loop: CASSLNRGPETQYF. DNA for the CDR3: TGTGCCAGCAGCTTAAATCGGGGTCCAGAGACCCAGTACTTC.

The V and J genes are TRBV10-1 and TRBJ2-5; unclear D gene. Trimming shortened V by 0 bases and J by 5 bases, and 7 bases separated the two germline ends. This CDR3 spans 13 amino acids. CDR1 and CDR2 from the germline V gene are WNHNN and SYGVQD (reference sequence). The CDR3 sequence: CASSESGLETQYF. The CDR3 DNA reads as TGCGCCAGCAGTGAGTCCGGCCTGGAGACCCAGTACTTC.

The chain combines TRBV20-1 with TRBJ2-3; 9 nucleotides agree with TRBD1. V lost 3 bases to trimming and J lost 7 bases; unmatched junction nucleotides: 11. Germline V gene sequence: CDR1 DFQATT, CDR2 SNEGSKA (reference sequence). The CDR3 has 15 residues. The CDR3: CSARGGTGSLHTQYF. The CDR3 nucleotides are TGCAGTGCTAGGGGGGGGACAGGGAGCTTACATACGCAGTATTTT.

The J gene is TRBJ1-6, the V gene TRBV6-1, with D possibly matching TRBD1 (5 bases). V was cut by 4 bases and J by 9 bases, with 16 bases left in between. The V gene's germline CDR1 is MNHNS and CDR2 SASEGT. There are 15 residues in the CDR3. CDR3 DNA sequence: TGTGCCAGCAGTGCGTACACGGGACTCGGTTCACCCCTCCACTTT. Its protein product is CASSAYTGLGSPLHF.

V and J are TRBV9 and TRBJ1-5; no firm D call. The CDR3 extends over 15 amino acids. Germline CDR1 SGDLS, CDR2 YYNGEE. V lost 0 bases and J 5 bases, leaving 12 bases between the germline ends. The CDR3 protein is CASSVGGNEYQPQHF. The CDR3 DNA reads TGTGCCAGCAGCGTAGGAGGGAATGAGTATCAGCCCCAGCATTTT.

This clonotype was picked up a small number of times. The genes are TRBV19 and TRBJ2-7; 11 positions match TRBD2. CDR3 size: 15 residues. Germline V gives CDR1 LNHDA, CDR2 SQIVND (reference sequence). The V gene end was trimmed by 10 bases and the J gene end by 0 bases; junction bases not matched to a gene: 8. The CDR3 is CATRLAGQPSYEQYF. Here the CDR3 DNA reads TGTGCCACCCGACTAGCGGGACAGCCCTCCTACGAGCAGTACTTC.

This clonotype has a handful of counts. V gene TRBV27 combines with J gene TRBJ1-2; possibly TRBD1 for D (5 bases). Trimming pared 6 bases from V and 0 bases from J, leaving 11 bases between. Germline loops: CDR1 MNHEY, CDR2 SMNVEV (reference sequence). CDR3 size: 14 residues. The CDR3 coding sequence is TGTGCCAGCAGACCCCAGGGATCTAACTATGGCTACACCTTC. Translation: CASRPQGSNYGYTF.

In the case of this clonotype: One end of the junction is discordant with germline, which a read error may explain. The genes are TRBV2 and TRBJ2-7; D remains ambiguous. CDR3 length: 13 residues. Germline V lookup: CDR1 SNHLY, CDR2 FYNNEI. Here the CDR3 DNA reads TGTGCCAGCCGTGACGACCCCTCCTACGAGCAGTACTTC. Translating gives CASRDDPSYEQYF.

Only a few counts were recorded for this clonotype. The CDR3 loop is CASSLVGTVNTEAFF. The CDR3 DNA reads TGTGCCAGCAGTTTAGTCGGGACAGTCAACACTGAAGCTTTCTTT. The chain has TRBV27 and TRBJ1-1; 7 nucleotides line up with TRBD1. V lost 2 bases and J lost 2; bases outside the gene matches: 5. The CDR3 has 15 amino acids. Germline V gene data show CDR1 as MNHEY and CDR2 as SMNVEV (reference sequence).

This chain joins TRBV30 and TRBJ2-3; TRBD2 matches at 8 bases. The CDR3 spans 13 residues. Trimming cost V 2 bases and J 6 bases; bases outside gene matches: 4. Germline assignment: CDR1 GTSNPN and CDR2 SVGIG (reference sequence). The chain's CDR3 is CAWSPGGLDTQYF. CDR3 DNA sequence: TGTGCCTGGAGTCCGGGGGGGTTGGATACGCAGTATTTT. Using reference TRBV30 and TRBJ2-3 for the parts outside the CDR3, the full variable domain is SQTIHQWPATLVQPVGSPLSLECTVEGTSNPNLYWYRQAAGRGLQLLFYSVGIGQISSEVPQNLSASRPQDRQFILSSKKLLLSDSGFYLCAWSPGGLDTQYFGPGTRLTVL.